This T cell receptor (beta chain) came from a study of T cell responses to AZD1222 COVID-19 vaccine. The germline CDR1 and CDR2 sequences are MDHEN and SYDVKM. The length of the CDR3 is 12 residues. The ends were cut back, 5 bases at V and 5 bases at J, with 9 bases in the middle. The study's findings and limits: Clonal diversity was possibly underestimated; the donors were predominantly white British and more often female. The span of vaccine-associated CD4 TCRs extended across spike, with dominance at 160-218 and 743-854.

Some clones are missing from TCRdb's copy, which holds only in-frame ones; the method was immunoSEQ multiplex PCR. This sample has about 140,000 clones, with about 86% found just once. Remarks on this clone: The antigen remains unidentified.

The chain couples TRBV28 to TRBJ1-2; a possible D gene is TRBD1 (6 bases). The receptor's source is an adult who received the AZD1222 COVID-19 vaccine. This specimen consisted of peripheral blood, obtained 28 days after the second AZD1222 dose. CDR3 DNA: TGTGCCAGCAGTATAAGGGGGTATGGCTACACCTTC. This codes for CASSIRGYGYTF.